The table lists the clone carrying this T cell receptor (beta chain) with a count of one. The antigen is unknown. These data are taken from a study of OX40 agonist ivuxolimab in advanced cancers. Study-wide context: Dose-escalation patients were diagnosed with hepatocellular carcinoma, melanoma, renal cell cancer or head and neck cancer. Participants averaged 60 years of age (range about 23 to 90) and were around 80% male. Patients with prior anti-PD-1, anti-PD-L1 or anti-CTLA-4 therapy were eligible; 35% to 50% had some.

This CDR3 contains 14 residues. V trimming: 1 base; J trimming: 5 bases; junction bases outside the gene matches: 5. Germline V gene lookup returns CDR1 SGHNT and CDR2 YYREEE (reference sequence). Points from the study as a whole: Relative to CD4+ cells, CD8+ T cells on average had more expanded clones.

Data came from immunoSEQ multiplex PCR; TCRdb stores just in-frame clones and leaves some out. Of about 52,000 clones listed, around 85% are singletons. The source is an adult with an advanced solid tumor such as melanoma, head and neck, liver or kidney cancer. The chain uses TRBV5-4 and TRBJ2-5; 7 nucleotides agree with TRBD1. The sample in question was CD4+ or CD8+ T cells sorted from blood, obtained in a trial of the OX40 agonist ivuxolimab. CDR3 sequence: CASSLTGAVETQYF. The CDR3 DNA is TGTGCCAGCAGCTTGACAGGGGCTGTGGAGACCCAGTACTTC.